These 18 T cell receptor beta chains share one sample of origin, sequenced in a study of T-cell reconstitution after alpha-beta-depleted transplantation in children. Researchers prepared the TCRbeta library using unique molecular identifiers, the study reports. TCRdb recomputed calls from the PCR reads with MiXCR, one row per CDR3 protein. The repertoire has about a million distinct CDR3 sequences, around 30% of them found once; the top ten carry 28%. The source was PBMCs, mostly from graft donor cells, collected 360 days after TCRalphabeta/CD19-depleted stem cell transplant. The receptors here all came from a boy under two years old who had a stem cell transplant for SCID, so the T cells may come from the graft donor.

In its sample, this clonotype was seen a few times. V is TRBV28 and J is TRBJ2-3; 7 bases are shared with TRBD1. Germline CDR1 and CDR2: MDHEN and SYDVKM. The CDR3 is 15 amino acids. J was trimmed by 4 bases and V by 6 bases; bases with no gene match: 10. The CDR3 DNA reads as TGTGCCAGCAGAGTCACAGGGGTGGGGGCAGATACGCAGTATTTT. Translated, it gives CASRVTGVGADTQYF.

This chain connects TRBV5-4 to TRBJ2-5, with 11 bases matching TRBD2. The CDR3 spans 15 residues. V lost 4 bases to trimming and J lost 5 bases; unmatched junction nucleotides: 7. Germline lookup yields CDR1 SGHNT and CDR2 YYREEE (reference sequence). This chain's CDR3 is CASSAEGLADETQYF. The CDR3 DNA follows: TGTGCCAGCAGCGCTGAGGGACTAGCGGACGAGACCCAGTACTTC.

This clonotype was seen more than once but under ten times. CDR3: CASSYDRQPRYSPLHF. The DNA of the CDR3 is TGTGCCAGCAGTTACGATCGACAGCCCCGGTATTCACCCCTCCACTTT. The chain joins TRBV6-5 to TRBJ1-6, with D possibly TRBD1 on 5 matching bases. Per the germline V gene, CDR1 is MNHEY and CDR2 is SVGAGI. Trimming pared 2 bases from V and 8 bases from J, leaving 16 bases between. The CDR3 consists of 16 residues.

The chain links TRBV20-1 to TRBJ1-2; 7 bases agree with TRBD1. Unmatched junction bases numbered 13, after V lost 6 bases and J lost 3 bases. The CDR3 covers 15 residues. The germline CDR1 and CDR2 sequences are DFQATT and SNEGSKA (reference sequence). The CDR3 reads CSALFDRVGDYGYTF. CDR3 DNA sequence: TGCAGTGCCCTCTTTGACAGGGTGGGGGACTATGGCTACACCTTC.

This clonotype has just a few counts. The chain uses TRBV20-1 and TRBJ2-5; no firm D call. Trimming cost V 1 base and J 9 bases, with 18 bases left between them. The CDR3 covers 14 residues. Germline values: CDR1 DFQATT, CDR2 SNEGSKA (reference sequence). CDR3 coding DNA: TGCAGTGCTAGAGTAGAGACATATGGATGGGCCCAGTACTTC. Translating it yields CSARVETYGWAQYF.

V is TRBV7-8 and J is TRBJ1-3; 7 positions agree with TRBD1. Germline CDR1 reads SGHVS; CDR2 reads FQNEAQ. V lost 3 bases and J lost 4; bases outside the gene matches: 18. The CDR3 loop spans 19 amino acids. CDR3 sequence: CASSFKRGGIDRVGNTIYF. CDR3 nucleotide sequence: TGTGCCAGCAGCTTCAAAAGGGGCGGCATAGACAGGGTCGGAAACACCATATATTTT.

This clonotype was counted at least ten times. The rearrangement links TRBV10-3 to TRBJ1-4; D gene unclear. The CDR3 consists of 14 residues. Trimming shortened V by 0 bases and J by 5 bases, and 7 bases separated the two germline ends. CDR1 is ENHRY and CDR2 is SYGVKD in the germline V gene. CDR3 residues: CAISESLGNEKLFF. The CDR3 bases are TGTGCCATCAGTGAGTCTTTGGGCAATGAAAAACTGTTTTTT.

This clonotype was counted between two and nine times. V and J are TRBV5-5 and TRBJ1-2; possibly TRBD1 for D (5 bases). Germline-derived CDR1 and CDR2 are SGHKS and YYEKEE (reference sequence). This CDR3 is built from 17 residues. The germline V and J ends were trimmed by 0 bases and 4 bases, with 19 bases remaining between them. CDR3 DNA sequence: TGTGCCAGCAGCTTGGCGGCAGGGAGCTCCCCTTCCTATGGCTACACCTTC. Protein: CASSLAAGSSPSYGYTF.

This clonotype appeared once. The chain links TRBV12-3 or TRBV12-4 to TRBJ1-1; D is undetermined. The CDR3 spans 13 residues. The V end lost 2 bases, the J end lost 1 base, and 5 bases lay between the germline ends. The CDR3 reads CASSLNENTEAFF. The DNA for the CDR3 is TGTGCCAGCAGTTTAAACGAGAACACTGAAGCTTTCTTT.

A few counts support this clonotype. The CDR3 is CASSFRGRGEQYF. In DNA, the CDR3 is TGTGCCAGCAGTTTCAGGGGACGGGGAGAGCAGTACTTC. V usage is TRBV12-3 or TRBV12-4 and J usage is TRBJ2-7; D is possibly TRBD1 (6 bases). V lost 3 bases to trimming and J lost 7 bases, with 13 bases between them. The CDR3 is made up of 13 amino acids.

The chain combines TRBV10-2 with TRBJ2-7; D is unclear. The CDR3 is 12 residues long. The V and J ends lost 3 bases and 2 bases respectively, with 5 bases between them. Germline V lookup: CDR1 WSHSY, CDR2 SAAADI. CDR3 nucleotides: TGCGCCAGCAGTGAAGCGACCTACGAGCAGTACTTC. Its protein is CASSEATYEQYF.

The chain links TRBV4-3 to TRBJ2-1; D gene ambiguous. Germline CDR1 and CDR2: LGHNA and YSLEER. The CDR3 runs to 13 residues. Trimming removed 3 bases from V and 9 bases from J, with 12 bases in between. The CDR3 coding sequence is TGCGCCAGCAGCCACAACGACATAGGTGAGCAGTTCTTC. Its protein is CASSHNDIGEQFF.

This rearrangement joins TRBV3-1 to TRBJ2-7; D call uncertain. With 4 bases removed from V and 3 bases from J, the gap between germline ends came to 13 bases. The CDR3 length is 14 residues. CDR1 is LGHDT, CDR2 YNNKEL, per germline (reference sequence). The CDR3 sequence: CASSPPTPFYEQYF. The CDR3 coding sequence is TGTGCCAGCAGCCCCCCGACTCCATTCTACGAGCAGTACTTC.

In DNA, the CDR3 is TGCAGTGCTATTTTTCTTGAGCAGGCCAGGGATGAGCAGTTCTTC. It codes for CSAIFLEQARDEQFF. The J gene is TRBJ2-1, the V gene TRBV20-1, with D perhaps TRBD1 (5 bases). This CDR3 region has 15 residues. CDR1 and CDR2 from the germline V gene are DFQATT and SNEGSKA (reference sequence). V was trimmed by 4 bases and J by 8 bases, leaving 21 bases between them.

The V gene is TRBV4-3, the J gene TRBJ2-2, with D perhaps matching TRBD2 (6 bases). V gave up 4 bases and J gave up 6 bases, with 12 bases separating them. Per germline, CDR1 LGHNA and CDR2 YSLEER. The length of the CDR3 is 14 residues. The CDR3 DNA sequence: TGCGCCAGCAGCCCCTTCAGGGAGGCCGGGGAGCTGTTTTTT. Its protein product is CASSPFREAGELFF.

This CDR3 is CASSLSKLELFF. DNA of the CDR3: TGTGCCAGCAGCCTTAGTAAATTGGAGCTGTTTTTT. The gene calls are TRBV7-2 and TRBJ2-2; D gene unclear. Germline loops: CDR1 SGHTA, CDR2 FQGNSA. V lost 5 bases and J 10 bases, leaving 11 bases between the germline ends. CDR3 length: 12 residues.

V and J are TRBV20-1 and TRBJ2-1; D might be TRBD1 or TRBD2, each matching 5 bases. In germline, CDR1 is DFQATT, CDR2 SNEGSKA (reference sequence). This CDR3 has 14 amino acids. V was trimmed by 0 bases and J by 8 bases, leaving 14 bases between them. This CDR3 is CSARDVFGGDEQFF. The DNA for the CDR3 is TGCAGTGCTAGAGATGTGTTTGGGGGAGATGAGCAGTTCTTC.

The sample holds a few counts of this clonotype. This chain uses TRBV9 with TRBJ1-4; possible D gene TRBD1, 5 bases. The CDR3 covers 14 residues. The V end lost 4 bases, the J end lost 5 bases, and 12 bases lay between the germline ends. Looked up from germline, CDR1 is SGDLS and CDR2 is YYNGEE. In nucleotides, the CDR3 is TGTGCCAGCAGCTTGGACGGGGGAAATGAAAAACTGTTTTTT. This encodes CASSLDGGNEKLFF.